These 9 T cell receptor beta chains were sequenced from one sample in a study of beta chain features in type 1 diabetes. Whole-study results and caveats: For Type 1 diabetes patients, all four CD4+ subsets carried TCRB CDR3s that were moderately but significantly shorter.

Their target antigens are unknown. Sequencing targeted expressed TCRB transcripts, as all isolated RNA had been reverse transcribed. The method was immunoSEQ multiplex PCR; TCRdb's version includes in-frame clones alone and lacks a portion of them. The table lists roughly 150,000 clones, roughly 9% of them singletons. Specimen: central memory CD4+ T cells from blood. These receptors originate from a woman aged 25 to 39 with type 1 diabetes.

This clone was found a few times. This sequence joins TRBV2 and TRBJ1-1; TRBD1 matches 10 bases. The CDR3 runs 15 residues. Germline V gene data show CDR1 as SNHLY and CDR2 as FYNNEI. Unmatched junction bases numbered 11, after V lost 7 bases and J lost 6 bases. CDR3 DNA: TGTGCCAGCATTACCCCGACAGGGGGCAAGGCTGAAGCTTTCTTT. Amino acid sequence: CASITPTGGKAEAFF.

The chain carries TRBV4-1 and TRBJ1-2; weak D call: TRBD1 (6 bases). There are 14 residues in the CDR3. Germline CDR1 MGHRA, CDR2 YSYEKL. Trimming cost V 5 bases and J 6 bases, with 16 bases left between them. CDR3 in DNA: TGCGCCAGCAGCGGGCGGACAGTCGGTGATGGCTACACCTTC. It yields the protein CASSGRTVGDGYTF.

The rearrangement links TRBV2 to TRBJ1-1, with D possibly being TRBD1 (6 bases). The CDR3 sequence is 12 residues long. Trimming took off 4 bases at V and 10 bases at J, with 13 bases between the two ends. Germline V gene sequence: CDR1 SNHLY, CDR2 FYNNEI. The CDR3 DNA reads as TGTGCCAGCAGTGTAGGGGGTTTAACAGCTTTCTTT. It codes for CASSVGGLTAFF.

This clone showed up just a few times. The V call is TRBV19, the J call TRBJ2-2; weak D call: TRBD2 (6 bases). This CDR3 contains 15 residues. The V end was cut by 6 bases, the J end by 3 bases, with 14 bases between. Germline lookup yields CDR1 LNHDA and CDR2 SQIVND (reference sequence). As DNA, the CDR3 is TGTGCCAGTAGAGCCCCGGCGGGGTACACCGGGGAGCTGTTTTTT. As protein: CASRAPAGYTGELFF.

Within the sample, this clone is medium-sized. The CDR3: CASSQDGAGGETQYF. In DNA form, the CDR3 reads TGCGCCAGCAGCCAAGATGGGGCAGGAGGGGAGACCCAGTACTTC. The chain has TRBV4-1 and TRBJ2-5; tentatively, D is TRBD2 (6 bases). The germline V gene has CDR1 MGHRA and CDR2 YSYEKL. Trimming stripped 0 bases from V and 5 bases from J, with 13 bases between. The CDR3 is made up of 15 amino acids.

The sample holds a few counts of this clone. The chain combines TRBV11-2 with TRBJ2-3; 7 nucleotides match TRBD2. The CDR3 length is 12 residues. V dropped 11 bases and J dropped 5; count of bases not matched to a gene: 7. The germline gives CDR1 SGHAT, CDR2 FQNNGV. The CDR3 sequence is CAAWGGVDTQYF. The CDR3 bases are TGTGCCGCGTGGGGAGGGGTAGATACGCAGTATTTT. Supplemented by reference TRBV11-2 and TRBJ2-3, the full variable domain reads EAGVAQSPRYKIIEKRQSVAFWCNPISGHATLYWYQQILGQGPKLLIQFQNNGVVDDSQLPKDRFSAERLKGVDSTLKIQPAKLEDSAVYLCAAWGGVDTQYFGPGTRLTVL.

This clone turned up a few times. J is TRBJ1-1 and V is TRBV7-8; TRBD1 might be the D (5 bases). V dropped 2 bases and J dropped 3 bases, with 13 bases sitting between them. CDR3 size: 15 residues. Per germline, CDR1 SGHVS and CDR2 FQNEAQ. The CDR3 region is CASSLFGGGYTEAFF. In DNA form, the CDR3 reads TGTGCCAGCAGCTTATTTGGGGGGGGGTACACTGAAGCTTTCTTT.

The chain joins TRBV6-1 to TRBJ2-3; D gene uncertain. Germline lookup yields CDR1 MNHNS and CDR2 SASEGT. Trimming removed 3 bases from V and 0 bases from J, with 4 bases in between. CDR3 size: 13 residues. The CDR3 is CASSDPSTDTQYF. For the CDR3, the DNA is TGTGCCAGCAGTGATCCTAGCACAGATACGCAGTATTTT.

This clone was recorded a few times. V is TRBV4-1 and J is TRBJ2-1; D is unresolved. Germline lookup yields CDR1 MGHRA and CDR2 YSYEKL. The V and J ends lost 6 bases and 8 bases respectively, with 26 bases between them. The CDR3 runs 17 residues. CDR3 DNA sequence: TGCGCCAGCAGGGCTACCCAGGAAGCTTCCCCCCCAGATGAGCAGTTCTTC. This gives the protein CASRATQEASPPDEQFF.